This T cell receptor beta chain is drawn from a study of metastatic and nonmetastatic thyroid tumors. Study summary: Comparative analysis of repertoires was undertaken across blood and tumor or nodule tissue obtained from malignant and benign thyroid patients.

Prior to thyroid surgery, none of the patients had received any treatment. In the source study's methods: The study's classifier, a distant-metastasis tool for papillary thyroid cancer, was built using CDR3 differences across clinicopathological groups. TCRdb re-processed the PCR reads through MiXCR. These V and J calls derive from TCRdb rather than the authors' analysis. The table lists roughly 39,000 clones, around half of them singletons. Notes on this clone: What it binds is unknown. One end of the junction is discordant with germline, which a read error may explain.

Looked up from germline, CDR1 is GTSNPN and CDR2 is SVGIG (reference sequence). The CDR3 contains 12 residues. Study results and caveats: As reported, TCR beta diversity in blood and tumor was significantly higher in malignant thyroid tumors than in benign nodules.

The V call is TRBV30, the J call TRBJ2-7; TRBD1 is a possible D gene (5 bases). The TCR sequence derives from a male donor with papillary thyroid cancer or a benign thyroid nodule (not recorded which). Some clones in this sample may be carry-over from other donors' samples. Specimen: tumor tissue. This chain's CDR3 is CALSVGPGEQYF. The CDR3, as DNA: TGTGCCTTGAGTGTAGGACCAGGGGAGCAGTACTTC. Drawing the rest from reference TRBV30 and TRBJ2-7, the complete variable domain is SQTIHQWPATLVQPVGSPLSLECTVEGTSNPNLYWYRQAAGRGLQLLFYSVGIGQISSEVPQNLSASRPQDRQFILSSKKLLLSDSGFYLCALSVGPGEQYFGPGTRLTVT.